The rows below give T cell receptor beta chains drawn from one sample of a study of T cell repertoires in cytomegalovirus infection. TCRdb redid the calling of the reads with MiXCR, one entry per CDR3 protein. The sample shows about 230,000 distinct CDR3 sequences, roughly 22% of them seen only once. Source material: CD8+ T cells from PBMCs. All receptors derive from a human donor in good health (CMV status not recorded). Some clones in this sample may be carry-over from other donors' samples. Both conserved end residues are trimmed from each CDR3. D genes are given only for firm matches.

TRBD2,TRBV28,ASSIAGGRYEQY
.,TRBV24-1,ATSDRWGDEQF
.,TRBV14,ASSQDGRDYEQY
.,TRBV19,ASSSPQVMNTEAF
.,TRBV6-2/TRBV6-3,ASSYGDEQY
.,TRBV5-4,ASSWGTYTDTQY
TRBD2,TRBV4-1,ASSQGSPGGGSYNEQF
.,TRBV11-2,ASSLLGTQY
.,TRBV2,ASSEHTGYYNEQF
.,TRBV28,ASSLSLFYEQY
.,TRBV12-3/TRBV12-4,ASSVGGPPDTQY
TRBD2,TRBV4-1,ASSRLAGGGEQF
.,TRBV7-9,ASSPTAARGEKLF
.,TRBV19,ASSNSSTGTEAF
.,TRBV27,ASSLDRTNTEAF
TRBD1,TRBV4-1,ASSQDPGTAFSYEQY
TRBD1,TRBV4-2,ASSQDPGQGYGYT
TRBD1,TRBV7-6,ASSLGTGGGQPQH
.,TRBV20-1,SARELIQETQY
.,TRBV2,ASSGERRNYNEQF
TRBD1,TRBV6-1,ASSPQGSNQPQH
.,TRBV12-3/TRBV12-4,ASTRGSYEQY
TRBD1,TRBV25-1,ASSEEGRGQVEQY
.,TRBV2,ASRRGSSGANVLT
.,TRBV5-1,ASSPGPADEQY
TRBD1,TRBV5-6,ASSPGQDPNQPQH
.,TRBV19,ASSIAGFGGELF
TRBD2,TRBV7-6,ASSWTSGGLRNTGELF
.,TRBV7-9,ASSPREFGVMETEAF
.,TRBV29-1,SVEDLMTEAF
.,TRBV11-2,ASSRIPPGRLGIYSNQPQH
.,TRBV27,ASSLSGGHGTSTDTQY
TRBD2,TRBV9,ASSVWRGSSLNSYNEQF
TRBD2,TRBV11-2,ASSHSGGGASDTQY
.,TRBV14,ASSQDMAYGYT